This TCR beta chain was recorded in a study of PD-1 blockade in classical Hodgkin lymphoma. Whole-study context: The study gave patients nivolumab 3 mg/kg intravenously every 2 weeks. Findings of the study overall: Exclusion was the outcome for patients who began nivolumab under 1 year after ASCT. Before treatment, TCR diversity in newly diagnosed patients was reportedly lower than in healthy donors.

A note on this clone: The antigen is undetermined.

CDR3 length equals 14 residues. The germline V and J ends were trimmed by 5 bases and 7 bases, with 15 bases remaining between them. Germline CDR1 is MDHEN and CDR2 is SYDVKM. Time point reported: cycle 4 day 1 (C4D1), after 5 to 7 weeks of nivolumab. Relapse after autologous stem cell transplantation occurred in every patient, and brentuximab vedotin exposure varied. Sequencing was performed with immunoSEQ multiplex PCR; in TCRdb, only in-frame clones are kept and a portion is missing. The sample consists of tens of thousands of clones, around 90% of them appearing once. The chain couples TRBV28 to TRBJ2-1; D gene ambiguous. The clonotype was recovered from a human donor with classical Hodgkin lymphoma. The sequenced sample was peripheral blood mononuclear cells (PBMCs), obtained before the fourth cycle of nivolumab. CDR3 sequence (DNA): TGTGCCAGCAGTCCCCGGAGCGCTAGGAATGAGCAGTTCTTC. Residues: CASSPRSARNEQFF.